Each of the 9 T cell receptor beta chains below was sequenced from the same sample in a study of cytomegalovirus exposure and HLA in healthy donors. TCRdb's copy holds only in-frame clones and misses some; the assay was immunoSEQ multiplex PCR. The sample has about 98,000 clones; around 88% are singletons. Sequencing was carried out using PBMCs. Source of these receptors: a woman aged 30 to 39 in good health and CMV-seronegative.

In DNA form, the CDR3 reads TGCGCCAGCAGCCAGGATTGGACTAGCGGGAGTGAGACCCAGTACTTC. Protein: CASSQDWTSGSETQYF. This chain connects TRBV4-3 to TRBJ2-5; the match to TRBD2 covers 13 bases. Trimming at V came to 3 bases and at J to 5 bases, leaving 6 bases not matched to a gene. The CDR3 loop spans 16 amino acids. The germline gives CDR1 LGHNA, CDR2 YSLEER.

The chain employs TRBV21-1 and TRBJ2-6; TRBD1, as called in the table, went unchecked against the DNA. TRBV21-1 is given as a pseudogene. CDR3 length: 16 residues. This chain's CDR3 is CASSMGPRTGANVLTF. DNA for the CDR3: TGTGCCAGCAGCATGGGGCCTCGTACTGGGGCCAACGTCCTGACTTTC.

The gene calls are TRBV4-3 and TRBJ2-5; a possible D gene is TRBD2 (5 bases). The CDR3 is made up of 15 amino acids. Looked up from germline, CDR1 is LGHNA and CDR2 is YSLEER. V lost 0 bases to trimming and J lost 2 bases, with 10 bases between them. The chain's CDR3 is CASSQEGGSQETQYF. In DNA form, the CDR3 reads TGCGCCAGCAGCCAAGAAGGAGGATCTCAAGAGACCCAGTACTTC.

The genes are TRBV10-3 and TRBJ1-2, with D hard to call. Germline V CDR1 and CDR2: ENHRY, SYGVKD. This CDR3 spans 15 amino acids. V lost 2 bases to trimming and J lost 5 bases, with 15 bases between them. As DNA, the CDR3 is TGTGCCATCAGTGAGGGGCCCACTCAGGTATATGGCTACACCTTC. Its translation is CAISEGPTQVYGYTF.

The chain recombines TRBV10-3 with TRBJ1-2; 8 bases agree with TRBD1. Germline V gene data show CDR1 as ENHRY and CDR2 as SYGVKD. With V trimmed by 1 base and J by 6 bases, 7 bases remained unmatched. CDR3 size: 15 residues. CDR3 DNA: TGTGCCATCAGTGAGTTGCAGACAGGGGCTGATGGCTACACCTTC. Residues: CAISELQTGADGYTF.

The V call is TRBV4-2, the J call TRBJ2-1, with a tentative D call TRBD2 (6 bases). Germline V lookup: CDR1 LGHNA, CDR2 YNFKEQ. V lost 3 bases and J lost 10, with 13 bases in between. This CDR3 is 13 amino acids long. CDR3 sequence: CASSQEPGAEQFF. CDR3 DNA: TGTGCCAGCAGCCAGGAACCGGGAGCCGAGCAGTTCTTC.

The chain joins TRBV29-1 to TRBJ2-1; 7 nucleotides align to TRBD2. V was clipped by 7 bases and J by 7 bases; unmatched bases: 7. Germline V lookup: CDR1 SQVTM, CDR2 ANQGSEA. The CDR3 consists of 12 residues. The CDR3 protein is CSAAGTTNEQFF. The CDR3 nucleotides are TGCAGCGCGGCCGGGACTACGAATGAGCAGTTCTTC.

This rearrangement joins TRBV9 to TRBJ2-7; the match to TRBD2 covers 7 bases. Germline lookup yields CDR1 SGDLS and CDR2 YYNGEE. The CDR3 length is 16 residues. After removal of 3 bases from V and 4 bases from J, the junction contained 13 bases not matched to a gene. CDR3 in amino acids: CASSARSGRERYEQYF. The CDR3 DNA follows: TGTGCCAGCAGCGCGCGTTCCGGGCGGGAGCGGTACGAGCAGTACTTC.

This clone was counted once. The CDR3, as DNA: TGTGCCAGCTCACCGGGGGGGTCGATTCAAGAGACCCAGTACTTC. Translating gives CASSPGGSIQETQYF. The chain recombines TRBV18 with TRBJ2-5; TRBD2 agrees at 7 bases. From germline, CDR1 is KGHSH and CDR2 LQKENI. The CDR3 totals 15 residues. J gave up 2 bases and V 3 bases, and 6 bases lay outside the gene matches.